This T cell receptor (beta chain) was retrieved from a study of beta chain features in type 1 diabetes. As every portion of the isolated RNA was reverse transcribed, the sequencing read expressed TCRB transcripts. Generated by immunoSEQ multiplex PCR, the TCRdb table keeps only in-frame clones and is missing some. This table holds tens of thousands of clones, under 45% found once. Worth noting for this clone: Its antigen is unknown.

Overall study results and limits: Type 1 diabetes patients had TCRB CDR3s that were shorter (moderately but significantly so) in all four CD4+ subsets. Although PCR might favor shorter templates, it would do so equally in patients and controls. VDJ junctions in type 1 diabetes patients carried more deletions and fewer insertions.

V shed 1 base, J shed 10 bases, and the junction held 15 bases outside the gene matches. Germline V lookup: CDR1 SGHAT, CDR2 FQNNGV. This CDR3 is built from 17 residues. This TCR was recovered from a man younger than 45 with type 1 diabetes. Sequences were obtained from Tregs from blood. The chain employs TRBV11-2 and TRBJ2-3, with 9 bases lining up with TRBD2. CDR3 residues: CASSLAPPDSGSSSQYF. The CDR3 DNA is TGTGCCAGCAGCTTAGCCCCCCCCGATAGCGGGAGTTCCTCGCAGTATTTT.